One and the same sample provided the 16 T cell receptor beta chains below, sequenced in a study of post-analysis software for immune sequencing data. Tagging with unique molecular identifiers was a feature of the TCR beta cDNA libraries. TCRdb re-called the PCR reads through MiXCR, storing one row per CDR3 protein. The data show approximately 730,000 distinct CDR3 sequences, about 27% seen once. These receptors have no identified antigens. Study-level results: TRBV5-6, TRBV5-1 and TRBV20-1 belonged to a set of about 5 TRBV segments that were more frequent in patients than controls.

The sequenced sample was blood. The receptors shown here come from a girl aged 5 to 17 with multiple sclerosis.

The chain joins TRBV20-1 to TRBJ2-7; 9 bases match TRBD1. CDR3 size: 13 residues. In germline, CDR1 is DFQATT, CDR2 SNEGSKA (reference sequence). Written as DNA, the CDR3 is TGCACGATAACCGGGACAGGGAACTACGAGCAGTACTTC. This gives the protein CTITGTGNYEQYF.

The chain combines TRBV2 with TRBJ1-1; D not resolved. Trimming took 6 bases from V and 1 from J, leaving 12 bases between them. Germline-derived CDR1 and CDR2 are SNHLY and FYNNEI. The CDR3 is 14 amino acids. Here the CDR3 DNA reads TGTGCCAGCAGCGAACCGGGATGGAACACTGAAGCTTTCTTT. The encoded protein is CASSEPGWNTEAFF.

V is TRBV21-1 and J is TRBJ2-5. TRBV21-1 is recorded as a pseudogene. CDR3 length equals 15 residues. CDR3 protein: CASSKAQSQEGTQYF. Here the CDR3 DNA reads TGTGCCAGCAGCAAAGCCCAATCCCAGGAAGGGACCCAGTACTTC.

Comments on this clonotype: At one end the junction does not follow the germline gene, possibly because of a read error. The CDR3 loop reads CAGSLQETQYF. As DNA, the CDR3 is TGTGCCGGCAGTTTGCAAGAGACCCAGTACTTC. The chain links TRBV28 to TRBJ2-5, with D uncertain. Per germline, CDR1 MDHEN and CDR2 SYDVKM. The CDR3 consists of 11 residues.

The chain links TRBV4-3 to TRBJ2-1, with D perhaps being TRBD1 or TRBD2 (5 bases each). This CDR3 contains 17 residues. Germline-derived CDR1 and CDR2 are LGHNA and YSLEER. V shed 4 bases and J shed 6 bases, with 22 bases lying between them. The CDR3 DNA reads TGCGCCAGCAGCCTCCTAAGGAGTTCGGGACCCCTCAATGAGCAGTTCTTC. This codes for CASSLLRSSGPLNEQFF.

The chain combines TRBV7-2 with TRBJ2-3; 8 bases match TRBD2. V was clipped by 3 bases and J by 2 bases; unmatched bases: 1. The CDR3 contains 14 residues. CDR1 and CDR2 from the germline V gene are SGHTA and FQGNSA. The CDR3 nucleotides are TGTGCCAGCAGCTTTAGCGGGGCCACAGATACGCAGTATTTT. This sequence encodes CASSFSGATDTQYF.

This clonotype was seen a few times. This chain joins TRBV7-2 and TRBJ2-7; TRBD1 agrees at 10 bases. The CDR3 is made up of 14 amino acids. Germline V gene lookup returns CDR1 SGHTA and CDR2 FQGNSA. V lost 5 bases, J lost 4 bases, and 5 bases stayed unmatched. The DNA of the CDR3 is TGTGCCAGCAGCCCGTGGACAGGGGGATACGAGCAGTACTTC. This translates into CASSPWTGGYEQYF.

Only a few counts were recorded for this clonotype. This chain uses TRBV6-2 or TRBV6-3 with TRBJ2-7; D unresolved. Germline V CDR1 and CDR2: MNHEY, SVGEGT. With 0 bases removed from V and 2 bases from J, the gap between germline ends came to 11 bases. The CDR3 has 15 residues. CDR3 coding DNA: TGTGCCAGCAGTTACTCGATCGAAGGACCCTACGAGCAGTACTTC. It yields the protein CASSYSIEGPYEQYF.

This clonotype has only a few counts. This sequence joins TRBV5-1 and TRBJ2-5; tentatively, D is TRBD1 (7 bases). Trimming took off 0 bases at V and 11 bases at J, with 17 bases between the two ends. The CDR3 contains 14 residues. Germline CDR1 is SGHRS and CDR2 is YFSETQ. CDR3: CASSLARGENEQYF. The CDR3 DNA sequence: TGCGCCAGCAGCTTGGCCAGGGGGGAGAATGAGCAGTACTTC.

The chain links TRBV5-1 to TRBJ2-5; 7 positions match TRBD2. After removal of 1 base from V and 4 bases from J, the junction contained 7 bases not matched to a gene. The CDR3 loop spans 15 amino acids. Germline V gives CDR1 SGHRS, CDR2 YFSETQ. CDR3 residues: CASSLYGGSLETQYF. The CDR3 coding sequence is TGCGCCAGCAGCTTGTACGGGGGGAGTCTAGAGACCCAGTACTTC.

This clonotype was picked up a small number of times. The CDR3 sequence is CATSDTGEDTQYF. For the CDR3, the DNA is TGTGCCACCAGTGATACAGGGGAGGATACGCAGTATTTT. The rearrangement uses TRBV24-1 and TRBJ2-3; 7 bases agree with TRBD1. Trimming at V came to 3 bases and at J to 6 bases, leaving 2 bases not matched to a gene. In germline, CDR1 is KGHDR, CDR2 SFDVKD. This CDR3 region has 13 residues.

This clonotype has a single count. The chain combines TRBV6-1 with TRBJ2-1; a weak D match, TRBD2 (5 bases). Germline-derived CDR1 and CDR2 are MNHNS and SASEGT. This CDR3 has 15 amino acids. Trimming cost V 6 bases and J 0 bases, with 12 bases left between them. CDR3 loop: CASRLSGSSYNEQFF. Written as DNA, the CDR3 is TGTGCCAGCAGGCTGTCGGGGAGCTCCTACAATGAGCAGTTCTTC.

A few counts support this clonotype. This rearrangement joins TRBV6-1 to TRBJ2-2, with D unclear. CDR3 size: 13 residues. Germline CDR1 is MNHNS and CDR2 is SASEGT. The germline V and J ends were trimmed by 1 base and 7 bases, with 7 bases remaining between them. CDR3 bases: TGTGCCAGCAGTGAAGGATTAGGCGGGGAGCTGTTTTTT. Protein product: CASSEGLGGELFF.

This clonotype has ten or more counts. In DNA, the CDR3 is TGTGCCAGCAGCTCTGGGAGGGACCGGGAGACCCAGTACTTC. Residues: CASSSGRDRETQYF. The chain links TRBV7-9 to TRBJ2-5, with 7 bases fitting TRBD2. J was trimmed by 5 bases and V by 4 bases; bases with no gene match: 7. The germline CDR1 and CDR2 sequences are SEHNR and FQNEAQ (reference sequence). The CDR3 has 14 amino acids.

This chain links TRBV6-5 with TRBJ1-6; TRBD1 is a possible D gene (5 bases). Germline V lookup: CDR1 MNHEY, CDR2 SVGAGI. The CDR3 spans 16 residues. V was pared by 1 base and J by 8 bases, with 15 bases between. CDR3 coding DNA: TGTGCCAGCAGTTACTTTTACGACAGACGCGATTCACCCCTCCACTTT. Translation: CASSYFYDRRDSPLHF.

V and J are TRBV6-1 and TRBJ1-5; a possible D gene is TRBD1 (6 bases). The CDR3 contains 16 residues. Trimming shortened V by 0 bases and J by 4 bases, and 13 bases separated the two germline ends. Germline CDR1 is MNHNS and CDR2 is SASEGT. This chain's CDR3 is CASSEAGQLLNQPQHF. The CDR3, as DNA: TGTGCCAGCAGTGAAGCGGGACAACTACTAAATCAGCCCCAGCATTTT.